This TCR beta chain was sequenced in a study of T-cell memory formation after mild COVID-19. Findings of the study overall: From day 15 to 85, contracting clones were balanced between CD4 and CD8, whereas later expanders leaned toward CD4+.

TCR alpha and TCR beta cDNA libraries with sample barcodes and UMIs came from 5'RACE using constant-segment primers. TCRdb reanalysed the 5' RACE reads using MiXCR and keeps one entry per CDR3 protein. This sample has roughly 350,000 distinct CDR3 sequences, with roughly 15% found just once. There are a few counts of this clonotype. Its target is unknown. With 4 bases clipped from V and 0 bases from J, the junction kept 7 bases outside the gene matches. Germline V CDR1 and CDR2: LNHDA, SQIVND (reference sequence). This CDR3 spans 16 amino acids. The sample consisted of PBMCs or a T cell subset sorted from them (not recorded which). The sequence derives from a man younger than 35 who had mild COVID-19 (a few samples of this study predate the infection). Cell type and time point are not known. This chain joins TRBV19 and TRBJ2-5, with 8 bases that match TRBD2. CDR3 protein: CASSSGLAGYQETQYF. CDR3 DNA sequence: TGTGCCAGTAGTAGCGGGCTAGCGGGTTACCAAGAGACCCAGTACTTC. The variable domain in full, completed from reference TRBV19 and TRBJ2-5, reads DGGITQSPKYLFRKEGQNVTLSCEQNLNHDAMYWYRQDPGQGLRLIYYSQIVNDFQKGDIAEGYSVSREKKESFPLTVTSAQKNPTAFYLCASSSGLAGYQETQYFGPGTRLLVL.